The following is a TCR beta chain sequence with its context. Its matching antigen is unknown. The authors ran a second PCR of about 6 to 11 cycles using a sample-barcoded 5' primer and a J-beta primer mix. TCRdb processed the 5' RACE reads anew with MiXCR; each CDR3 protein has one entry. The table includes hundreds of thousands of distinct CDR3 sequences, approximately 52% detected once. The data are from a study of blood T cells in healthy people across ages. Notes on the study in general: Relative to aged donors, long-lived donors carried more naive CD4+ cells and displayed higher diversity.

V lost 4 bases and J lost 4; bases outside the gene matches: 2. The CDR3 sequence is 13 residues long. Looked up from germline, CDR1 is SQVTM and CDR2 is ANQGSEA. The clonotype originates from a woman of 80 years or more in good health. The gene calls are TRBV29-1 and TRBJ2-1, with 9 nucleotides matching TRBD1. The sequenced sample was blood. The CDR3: CSVGDRAYNEQFF. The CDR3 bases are TGCAGCGTTGGGGACAGGGCGTACAATGAGCAGTTCTTC.